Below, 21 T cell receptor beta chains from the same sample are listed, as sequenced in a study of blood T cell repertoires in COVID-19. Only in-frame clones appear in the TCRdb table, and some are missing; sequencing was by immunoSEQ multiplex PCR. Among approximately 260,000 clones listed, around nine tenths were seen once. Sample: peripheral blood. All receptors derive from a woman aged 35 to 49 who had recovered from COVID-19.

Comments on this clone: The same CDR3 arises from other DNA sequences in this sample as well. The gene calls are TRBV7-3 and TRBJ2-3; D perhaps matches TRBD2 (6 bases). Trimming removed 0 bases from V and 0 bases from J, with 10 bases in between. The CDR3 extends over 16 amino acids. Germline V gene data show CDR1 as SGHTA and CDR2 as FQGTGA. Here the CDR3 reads CASSLTGGTSTDTQYF. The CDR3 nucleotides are TGTGCCAGCAGCTTAACGGGCGGGACTAGCACAGATACGCAGTATTTT.

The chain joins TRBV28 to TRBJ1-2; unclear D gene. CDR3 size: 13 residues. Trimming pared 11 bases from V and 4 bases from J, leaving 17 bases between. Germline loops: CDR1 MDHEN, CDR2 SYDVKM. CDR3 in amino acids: CAHSRELSYGYTF. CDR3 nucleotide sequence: TGTGCCCACAGCCGGGAACTGTCCTATGGCTACACCTTC.

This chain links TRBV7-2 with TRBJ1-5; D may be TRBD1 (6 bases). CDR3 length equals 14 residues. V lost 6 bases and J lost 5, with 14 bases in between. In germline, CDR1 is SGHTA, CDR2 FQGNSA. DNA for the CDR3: TGTGCCAGCAGGCCATACAGGGCCGATCAGCCCCAGCATTTT. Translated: CASRPYRADQPQHF.

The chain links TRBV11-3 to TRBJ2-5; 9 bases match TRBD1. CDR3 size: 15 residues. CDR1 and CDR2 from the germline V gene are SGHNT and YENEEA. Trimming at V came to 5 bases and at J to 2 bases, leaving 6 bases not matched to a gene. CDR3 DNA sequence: TGTGCCAGCAGCCCGGGGACAGGGCCTCAAGAGACCCAGTACTTC. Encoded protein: CASSPGTGPQETQYF.

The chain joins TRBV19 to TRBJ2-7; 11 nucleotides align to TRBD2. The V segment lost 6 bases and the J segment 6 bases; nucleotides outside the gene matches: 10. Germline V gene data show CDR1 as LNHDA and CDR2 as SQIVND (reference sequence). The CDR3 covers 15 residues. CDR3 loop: CASSLLLAGAGEQYF. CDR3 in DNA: TGTGCCAGTAGCCTATTACTAGCGGGAGCAGGCGAGCAGTACTTC.

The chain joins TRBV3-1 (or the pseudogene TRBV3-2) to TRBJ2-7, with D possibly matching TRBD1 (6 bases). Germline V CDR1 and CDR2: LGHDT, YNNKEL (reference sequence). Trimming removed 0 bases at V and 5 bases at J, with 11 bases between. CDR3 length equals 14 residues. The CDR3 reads CASSQDRGRDEQYF. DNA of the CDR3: TGTGCCAGCAGCCAAGACAGGGGCCGGGACGAGCAGTACTTC.

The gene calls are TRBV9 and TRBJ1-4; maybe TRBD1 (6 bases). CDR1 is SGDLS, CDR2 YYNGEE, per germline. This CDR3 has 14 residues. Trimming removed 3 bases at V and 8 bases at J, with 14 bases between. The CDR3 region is CASSGRGGLEKLFF. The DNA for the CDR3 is TGTGCCAGCAGCGGCAGGGGAGGGTTGGAAAAACTGTTTTTT. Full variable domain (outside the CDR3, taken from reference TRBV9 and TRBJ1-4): DSGVTQTPKHLITATGQRVTLRCSPRSGDLSVYWYQQSLDQGLQFLIQYYNGEERAKGNILERFSAQQFPDLHSELNLSSLELGDSALYFCASSGRGGLEKLFFGSGTQLSVL.

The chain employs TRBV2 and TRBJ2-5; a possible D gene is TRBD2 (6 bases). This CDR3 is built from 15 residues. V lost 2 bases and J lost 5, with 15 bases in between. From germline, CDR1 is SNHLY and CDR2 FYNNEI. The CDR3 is CASSENGLLGETQYF. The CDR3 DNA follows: TGTGCCAGCAGTGAAAACGGACTACTGGGGGAGACCCAGTACTTC.

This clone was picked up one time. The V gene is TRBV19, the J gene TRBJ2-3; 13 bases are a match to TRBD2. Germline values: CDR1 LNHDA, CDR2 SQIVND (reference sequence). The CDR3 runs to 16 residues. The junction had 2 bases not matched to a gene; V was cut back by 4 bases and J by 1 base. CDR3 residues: CASSKGLAGGTDTQYF. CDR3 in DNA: TGTGCCAGTAGTAAAGGACTAGCGGGGGGCACAGATACGCAGTATTTT. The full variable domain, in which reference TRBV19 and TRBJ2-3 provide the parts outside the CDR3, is DGGITQSPKYLFRKEGQNVTLSCEQNLNHDAMYWYRQDPGQGLRLIYYSQIVNDFQKGDIAEGYSVSREKKESFPLTVTSAQKNPTAFYLCASSKGLAGGTDTQYFGPGTRLTVL.

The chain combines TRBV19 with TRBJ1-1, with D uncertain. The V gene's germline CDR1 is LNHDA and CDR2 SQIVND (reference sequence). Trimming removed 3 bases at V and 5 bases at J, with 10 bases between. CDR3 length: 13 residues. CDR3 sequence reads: CASSIGQVTEAFF. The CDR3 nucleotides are TGTGCCAGTAGTATTGGGCAAGTGACTGAAGCTTTCTTT.

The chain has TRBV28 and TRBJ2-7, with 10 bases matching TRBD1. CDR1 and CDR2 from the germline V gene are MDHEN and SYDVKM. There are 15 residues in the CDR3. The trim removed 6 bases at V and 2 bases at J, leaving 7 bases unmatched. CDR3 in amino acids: CASSPLDRGPYEQYF. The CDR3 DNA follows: TGTGCCAGCAGCCCCTTAGACAGGGGGCCCTACGAGCAGTACTTC.

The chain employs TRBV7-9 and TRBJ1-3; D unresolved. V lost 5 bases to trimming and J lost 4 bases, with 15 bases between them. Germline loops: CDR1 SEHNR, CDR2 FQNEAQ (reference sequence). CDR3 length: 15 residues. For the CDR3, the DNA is TGTGCCAGCAGCCTAACGGAAACTAAGGGAAACACCATATATTTT. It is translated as CASSLTETKGNTIYF.

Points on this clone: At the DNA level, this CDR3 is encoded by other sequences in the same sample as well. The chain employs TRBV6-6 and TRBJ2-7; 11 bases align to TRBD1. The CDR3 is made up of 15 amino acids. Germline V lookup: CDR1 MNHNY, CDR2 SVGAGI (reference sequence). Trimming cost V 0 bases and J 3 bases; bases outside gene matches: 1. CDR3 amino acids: CASSYSGTGGYEQYF. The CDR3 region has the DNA TGTGCCAGCAGTTACTCCGGGACAGGGGGCTACGAGCAGTACTTC.

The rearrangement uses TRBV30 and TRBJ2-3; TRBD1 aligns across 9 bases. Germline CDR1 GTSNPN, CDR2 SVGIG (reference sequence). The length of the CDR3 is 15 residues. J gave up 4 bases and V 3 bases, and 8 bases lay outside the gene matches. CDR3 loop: CAWSQTGGSADTQYF. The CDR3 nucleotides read TGTGCCTGGAGCCAGACAGGGGGAAGCGCAGATACGCAGTATTTT.

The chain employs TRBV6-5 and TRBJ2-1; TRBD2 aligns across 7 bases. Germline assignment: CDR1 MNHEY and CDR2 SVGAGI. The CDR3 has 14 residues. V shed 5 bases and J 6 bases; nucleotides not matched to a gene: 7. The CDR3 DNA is TGTGCCAGCAGTCAGAGGCGGGGGTTCAATGAGCAGTTCTTC. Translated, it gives CASSQRRGFNEQFF.

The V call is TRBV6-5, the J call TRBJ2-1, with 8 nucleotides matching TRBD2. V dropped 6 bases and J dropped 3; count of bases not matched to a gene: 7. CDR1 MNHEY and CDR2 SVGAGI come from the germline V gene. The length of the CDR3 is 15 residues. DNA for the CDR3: TGTGCCAGCAGCCTCGGGGGGGGAGGCTACAATGAGCAGTTCTTC. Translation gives CASSLGGGGYNEQFF.

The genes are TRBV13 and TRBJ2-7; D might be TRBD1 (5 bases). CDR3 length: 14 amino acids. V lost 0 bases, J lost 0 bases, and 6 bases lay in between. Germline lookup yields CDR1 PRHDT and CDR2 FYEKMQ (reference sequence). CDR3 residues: CASSLGGLSYEQYF. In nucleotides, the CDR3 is TGTGCCAGCAGCTTAGGGGGGCTCTCCTACGAGCAGTACTTC.

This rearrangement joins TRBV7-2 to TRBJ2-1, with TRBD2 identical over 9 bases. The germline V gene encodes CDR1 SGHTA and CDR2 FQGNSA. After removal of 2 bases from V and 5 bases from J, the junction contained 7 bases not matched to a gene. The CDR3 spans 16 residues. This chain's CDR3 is CASSLSLAGDHNEQFF. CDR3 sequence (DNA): TGTGCCAGCAGCTTATCTTTAGCGGGAGACCACAATGAGCAGTTCTTC.

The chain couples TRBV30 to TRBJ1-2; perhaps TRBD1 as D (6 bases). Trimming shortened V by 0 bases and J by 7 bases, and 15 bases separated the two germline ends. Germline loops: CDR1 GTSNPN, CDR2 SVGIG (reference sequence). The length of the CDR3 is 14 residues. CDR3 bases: TGTGCCTGGAGTGTACTATGGGGGCAGGGTGGCTACACCTTC. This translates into CAWSVLWGQGGYTF.

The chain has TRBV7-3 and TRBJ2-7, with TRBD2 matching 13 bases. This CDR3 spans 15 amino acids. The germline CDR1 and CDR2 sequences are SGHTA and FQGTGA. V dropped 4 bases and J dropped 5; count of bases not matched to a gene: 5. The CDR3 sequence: CASSSGLAGRHEQYF. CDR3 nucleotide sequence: TGTGCCAGCAGCTCGGGACTAGCGGGACGCCACGAGCAGTACTTC.

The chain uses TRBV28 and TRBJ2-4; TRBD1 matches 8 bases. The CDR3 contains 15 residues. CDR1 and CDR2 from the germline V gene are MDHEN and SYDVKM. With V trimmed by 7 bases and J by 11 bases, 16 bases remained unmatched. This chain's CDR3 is CASTPWAGQGQVQYF. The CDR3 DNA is TGTGCCAGCACCCCATGGGCCGGACAGGGCCAAGTTCAGTACTTC.